The 27 T cell receptor beta chains below all came from one sample that was sequenced in a study of control samples from healthy donors and cancer patients (dated by TCRdb to about 2020). To prepare the library, the immunoSEQ multiplex PCR assay was applied. This immuneACCESS table, as held by TCRdb, lists in-frame sequences with V and J called but not all clones. Of the missing ones, under half trace to an unresolved V gene in checked studies; the others have no known cause. The table for this sample lists 65,000 to 95,000 clones; around 87% of them were counted only once. The ten biggest clones cover over 15% of the sample. The sequencing sample was made of blood. The receptors were gathered from a man aged 45-65 years in good health.

The chain couples TRBV3-1 (or the pseudogene TRBV3-2) to TRBJ2-5; 11 positions agree with TRBD1. The CDR3 is made up of 17 amino acids. J gave up 2 bases and V 1 base, and 6 bases lay outside the gene matches. The germline gives CDR1 LGHDT, CDR2 YNNKEL (reference sequence). In DNA form, the CDR3 reads TGTGCCAGCAGCCAAGGACCGGGACAGGGGGGTCAAGAGACCCAGTACTTC. It yields the protein CASSQGPGQGGQETQYF.

V is TRBV6-2 or TRBV6-3 and J is TRBJ2-5; 11 bases are shared with TRBD2. Losses at the gene ends were 4 bases for V and 5 bases for J; bases not matched to a gene: 6. Per the germline V gene, CDR1 is MNHEY and CDR2 is SVGEGT. CDR3 length equals 15 residues. CDR3 loop: CASSWGGTSGETQYF. The DNA for the CDR3 is TGTGCCAGCAGTTGGGGGGGGACTAGCGGCGAGACCCAGTACTTC.

The chain is built from TRBV2 and TRBJ1-2; no clear D. This CDR3 spans 12 amino acids. Looked up from germline, CDR1 is SNHLY and CDR2 is FYNNEI. V lost 4 bases to trimming and J lost 0 bases, with 3 bases between them. CDR3 amino acids: CASSAPNYGYTF. The CDR3 DNA sequence: TGTGCCAGCAGTGCCCCTAACTATGGCTACACCTTC.

In this sample, this clone turned up a few times. The V and J genes are TRBV28 and TRBJ1-5; maybe TRBD1 (6 bases). V lost 5 bases and J lost 2, with 16 bases in between. The CDR3 is 16 amino acids. Germline values: CDR1 MDHEN, CDR2 SYDVKM. The CDR3, as DNA: TGTGCCAGCAGTCGTCTACAACAGGGTGGCAATCAGCCCCAGCATTTT. Translation gives CASSRLQQGGNQPQHF.

V gene TRBV6-6 combines with J gene TRBJ2-2, with D possibly TRBD1 on 5 matching bases. Germline assignment: CDR1 MNHNY and CDR2 SVGAGI (reference sequence). V lost 0 bases to trimming and J lost 3 bases, with 5 bases between them. The CDR3 is 14 residues long. The CDR3 loop is CASSYSGDTGELFF. Written as DNA, the CDR3 is TGTGCCAGCAGTTACTCAGGGGACACCGGGGAGCTGTTTTTT.

The chain has TRBV19 and TRBJ2-7; tentatively, D is TRBD1 or TRBD2 (5 bases each). Looked up from germline, CDR1 is LNHDA and CDR2 is SQIVND (reference sequence). The CDR3 loop spans 14 amino acids. Trimming removed 4 bases at V and 1 base at J, with 11 bases between. The CDR3 reads CASSKGRHSYEQYF. For the CDR3, the DNA is TGTGCCAGTAGTAAGGGGAGACATTCCTACGAGCAGTACTTC.

The rearrangement uses TRBV20-1 and TRBJ2-3; perhaps TRBD2 as D (6 bases). Germline-derived CDR1 and CDR2 are DFQATT and SNEGSKA (reference sequence). Between the trimmed V and J ends, which lost 3 bases and 3 bases, there was a span of 16 bases. The CDR3 extends over 15 amino acids. The CDR3 bases are TGCAGTGCTAGTTCGGGCCCAGGAGGGACAGATACGCAGTATTTT. Translated, it gives CSASSGPGGTDTQYF.

The J gene is TRBJ2-3, the V gene TRBV6-5; maybe TRBD1 (6 bases). The CDR3 sequence is 14 residues long. Germline loops: CDR1 MNHEY, CDR2 SVGAGI. V dropped 0 bases and J dropped 5 bases, with 9 bases sitting between them. This CDR3 is CASSYSQGLDTQYF. The CDR3 coding sequence is TGTGCCAGCAGTTACTCCCAGGGGCTAGATACGCAGTATTTT.

This clone has just one count. The V gene is TRBV27, the J gene TRBJ1-2; D not certain. The CDR3 runs to 13 residues. Germline CDR1 is MNHEY and CDR2 is SMNVEV (reference sequence). Deletions cut 5 bases from V and 4 bases from J, with 11 bases between. The CDR3 spells CASSGGGFYGYTF. In DNA form, the CDR3 reads TGTGCCAGCAGTGGAGGCGGATTCTATGGCTACACCTTC.

This clone was found once. V is TRBV10-3 and J is TRBJ2-3, with D uncertain. Germline assignment: CDR1 ENHRY and CDR2 SYGVKD. The CDR3 extends over 12 amino acids. V was pared by 8 bases and J by 2 bases, with 8 bases between. This chain's CDR3 is CAISADTDTQYF. The CDR3 DNA sequence: TGTGCCATCTCGGCTGACACAGATACGCAGTATTTT.

J is TRBJ1-5 and V is TRBV19; D not certain. The CDR3 length is 13 residues. Between the trimmed V and J ends, which lost 7 bases and 4 bases, there was a span of 11 bases. Germline V gene sequence: CDR1 LNHDA, CDR2 SQIVND (reference sequence). The CDR3: CASIGQLNQPQHF. CDR3 coding DNA: TGTGCCAGTATTGGGCAGCTTAATCAGCCCCAGCATTTT.

The CDR3 is CAVIPGQRFSHTDTQYF. In DNA form, the CDR3 reads TGTGCCGTAATCCCGGGACAGAGATTTTCTCACACAGATACGCAGTATTTT. The chain employs TRBV2 and TRBJ2-3; TRBD1 agrees at 7 bases. Per the germline V gene, CDR1 is SNHLY and CDR2 is FYNNEI. The V segment lost 11 bases and the J segment 2 bases; nucleotides outside the gene matches: 19. This CDR3 comprises 17 residues.

V is TRBV19 and J is TRBJ2-1, with 11 bases fitting TRBD1. V shed 5 bases, J shed 2 bases, and the junction held 5 bases outside the gene matches. Germline V gene lookup returns CDR1 LNHDA and CDR2 SQIVND (reference sequence). The CDR3 runs to 16 residues. This CDR3 reads CASSPGTGGAYNEQFF. CDR3 nucleotide sequence: TGTGCCAGTAGTCCCGGGACAGGGGGAGCCTACAATGAGCAGTTCTTC.

The chain has TRBV7-8 and TRBJ2-4; 9 positions agree with TRBD2. The CDR3 sequence is 16 residues long. After removal of 0 bases from V and 6 bases from J, the junction contained 6 bases not matched to a gene. Germline V gives CDR1 SGHVS, CDR2 FQNEAQ. CDR3 bases: TGTGCCAGCAGCTTAGCGCCTAGCGGGGTAGGAAACATTCAGTACTTC. Translation gives CASSLAPSGVGNIQYF.

The chain employs TRBV11-2 and TRBJ1-1; TRBD1 matches at 9 bases. Trimming at V came to 5 bases and at J to 6 bases, leaving 13 bases not matched to a gene. This CDR3 contains 16 residues. Germline CDR1 is SGHAT and CDR2 is FQNNGV. The CDR3 nucleotides are TGTGCCAGCAGCGTCACCGGGACAGGGACGAGAGCTGAAGCTTTCTTT. Translation gives CASSVTGTGTRAEAFF.

The chain combines TRBV7-3 with TRBJ2-1, with 7 nucleotides matching TRBD2. The CDR3 sequence is 13 residues long. V lost 5 bases to trimming and J lost 10 bases; unmatched junction nucleotides: 8. Germline CDR1 SGHTA, CDR2 FQGTGA. Here the CDR3 reads CASSPWEGREQFF. The DNA for the CDR3 is TGTGCCAGCAGCCCCTGGGAGGGCCGCGAGCAGTTCTTC.

The V and J genes are TRBV5-1 and TRBJ2-2; D possibly corresponds to TRBD1 (6 bases). Germline V gives CDR1 SGHRS, CDR2 YFSETQ. The CDR3 sequence is 15 residues long. Trimming stripped 5 bases from V and 7 bases from J, with 18 bases between. The chain's CDR3 is CASRDRGGQDGELFF. DNA of the CDR3: TGCGCCAGCAGAGACAGAGGGGGTCAAGACGGGGAGCTGTTTTTT.

The chain uses TRBV7-2 and TRBJ2-1; 8 bases are a match to TRBD2. V trimming: 5 bases; J trimming: 9 bases; junction bases outside the gene matches: 15. CDR3 size: 16 residues. Germline CDR1 reads SGHTA; CDR2 reads FQGNSA. The CDR3 reads CASSRGASGSLVEQFF. In nucleotides, the CDR3 is TGTGCCAGCAGCCGCGGTGCCAGCGGGAGTTTGGTTGAGCAGTTCTTC.

The rearrangement uses TRBV6-5 and TRBJ2-3; 7 bases agree with TRBD1. The CDR3 has 15 amino acids. V lost 4 bases to trimming and J lost 5 bases; unmatched junction nucleotides: 9. From germline, CDR1 is MNHEY and CDR2 SVGAGI. CDR3 DNA: TGTGCCAGCAGTTTCCGAGGGGGCTGGAGAGATACGCAGTATTTT. Its protein product is CASSFRGGWRDTQYF.

The gene calls are TRBV7-2 and TRBJ1-3; D is perhaps TRBD1 (5 bases). Looked up from germline, CDR1 is SGHTA and CDR2 is FQGNSA. The CDR3 length is 16 residues. Between the trimmed V and J ends, which lost 3 bases and 0 bases, there was a span of 12 bases. The CDR3 nucleotides are TGTGCCAGCAGCTTTACAGGATCAAGCTCTGGAAACACCATATATTTT. Protein product: CASSFTGSSSGNTIYF.

CDR3 sequence: CASSLDSGSYNEQFF. CDR3 nucleotides: TGTGCCAGCAGCTTAGATAGCGGCTCCTACAATGAGCAGTTCTTC. The rearrangement links TRBV13 to TRBJ2-1; D is possibly TRBD2 (6 bases). Germline CDR1 PRHDT, CDR2 FYEKMQ (reference sequence). The CDR3 consists of 15 residues. V was shortened by 1 base and J by 0 bases, with 7 bases between the two germline ends.

This chain joins TRBV24-1 and TRBJ2-5; D assignment may be TRBD1 or TRBD2 (5 bases each). V lost 0 bases, J lost 3 bases, and 10 bases lay in between. Germline lookup yields CDR1 KGHDR and CDR2 SFDVKD. This CDR3 comprises 15 residues. CDR3 coding DNA: TGTGCCACCAGTGATTTGCAGAGGGACGAAGAGACCCAGTACTTC. Its protein is CATSDLQRDEETQYF.

CDR3 sequence reads: CASSSTTSIQYF. The CDR3 region has the DNA TGTGCCAGTAGCAGCACAACGAGCATTCAGTACTTC. J is TRBJ2-4 and V is TRBV19, with unresolved D. CDR3 length: 12 amino acids. Germline CDR1 reads LNHDA; CDR2 reads SQIVND (reference sequence). The V gene lost 6 bases and the J gene lost 9 bases, with 12 bases spanning the gap.

The V call is TRBV5-6, the J call TRBJ1-1; D remains unclear. The CDR3 contains 13 residues. Germline V gene lookup returns CDR1 SGHDT and CDR2 YYEEEE. V lost 4 bases and J lost 1, with 8 bases in between. CDR3 nucleotides: TGTGCCAGCAGCCTAGACTGGAACACTGAAGCTTTCTTT. It is translated as CASSLDWNTEAFF. Using reference TRBV5-6 and TRBJ1-1 for the parts outside the CDR3, the full variable domain is DAGVTQSPTHLIKTRGQQVTLRCSPKSGHDTVSWYQQALGQGPQFIFQYYEEEERQRGNFPDRFSGHQFPNYSSELNVNALLLGDSALYLCASSLDWNTEAFFGQGTRLTVV.

V usage is TRBV4-3 and J usage is TRBJ1-6, with a tentative D call TRBD1 (6 bases). The CDR3 is 14 residues long. CDR1 and CDR2 from the germline V gene are LGHNA and YSLEER. Trimming cost V 4 bases and J 6 bases, with 10 bases left between them. The CDR3 spells CASSLRTVNSPLHF. The CDR3 DNA reads TGCGCCAGCAGCCTCCGGACAGTTAATTCACCCCTCCACTTT.

The chain recombines TRBV4-1 with TRBJ1-6, with unresolved D. The germline V gene has CDR1 MGHRA and CDR2 YSYEKL. The CDR3 is made up of 16 amino acids. Trimming left V 0 bases short and J 0 bases short, with 6 bases between. DNA for the CDR3: TGCGCCAGCAGCCAAGACTCGAGCTCCTATAATTCACCCCTCCACTTT. Protein product: CASSQDSSSYNSPLHF.

The chain has TRBV6-1 and TRBJ2-7; D is uncertain. The ends were cut back, 2 bases at V and 5 bases at J, with 19 bases in the middle. The CDR3 loop spans 16 amino acids. CDR1 and CDR2 (germline): MNHNS, SASEGT. CDR3 sequence reads: CASSELGWAGLDEQYF. The CDR3 bases are TGTGCCAGCAGTGAATTGGGGTGGGCAGGCCTAGACGAGCAGTACTTC.